This T cell receptor (beta chain) was sequenced for a study of blood T cell repertoires in COVID-19 (dated by TCRdb to the early 2020s). The study in broad terms: Samples covering the acute and convalescent phases of COVID-19 were provided by collaborators in the United States, Italy and Spain. The prospective study material was composed of cDNA or gDNA derived from T cells, B-cell-depleted T cells, or PBMCs. Subjects who had been exposed to COVID-19, were actively infected with it, or had recovered from it provided the deeply sampled blood TCRbeta repertoires that made up the dataset. The repertoires were made available in a free public database intended to serve as a resource for research on the immune response to SARS-CoV-2. Samples were obtained from the ongoing ImmuneRACE study (first 160 participants) and from about 1,300 subjects provided by 6 global collaborators. Nearly every sample came with metadata listing a de-identified subject ID, COVID-19 status, age in years and sex. HLA class I and class II types, where available, came from metadata supplied by the sample provider rather than from assay-based typing.

The germline ends are 10 bases apart after V is trimmed by 1 base and J by 7 bases. Inclusive of the bounding cysteine and phenylalanine, the CDR3 is 13 residues long. The kept DNA is CDR3 alone, 39 bases in frame from the first base. Via the germline V gene, CDR1 is SGHTA and CDR2 FQGTGA. The collaborating institutions used their own protocols to collect whole blood in K2EDTA tubes. For TCRbeta analysis, collaborator samples were shipped as frozen whole blood, as isolated PBMCs, or as DNA extracted from either sample type. The paper as a whole reports these results and caveats: The amount of clinical and demographic metadata varied by source and participant and was provided uncurated.

On this clone: Its antigen target is currently unknown. Qualities for individual bases were not recorded, and no much larger clone is one base off.

TCRbeta CDR3 regions were amplified from genomic DNA using the immunoSEQ Assay, a bias-controlled multiplex PCR. Per the original workflow: Nucleated cell counts per sample were estimated from amplification of reference gene primers within the assay. Sequence reads were collapsed and filtered to measure the absolute abundance of every unique TCRbeta CDR3 rearrangement. For each sample, productive Simpson clonality was calculated as the square root of Simpson's diversity index over productive rearrangements. TCRdb took over this immuneACCESS table, retaining in-frame rearrangements with V and J assigned. Such tables are incomplete; in checked studies, under half of the missing clones stem from an unresolved V gene, and the remainder is unexplained. That table supplies the V and J calls and clone size; D and trimming were determined from the DNA. This sample has 55,000 to 90,000 clones in its table, and roughly 85% of those were observed once. Of the sample, about a third falls within the top ten clones.

This sequence was found in a woman older than 75 with active or convalescent COVID-19. Sequencing was done on a sample of peripheral blood. The chain is assembled from TRBV7-3 and TRBJ1-1; the D gene is perhaps TRBD1, from 5 matching bases. CDR3 region: CASSLSVGREAFF. The DNA is TGTGCCAGCAGCTTAAGTGTGGGGCGTGAAGCTTTCTTT.